The present TCR beta chain was sequenced within a study of quantifying T cell responses using KT2 cells. At the level of the study: RNA was reverse transcribed with TCR alpha and beta constant-region primers.

Regarding this clonotype: Its antigen is as yet unknown.

Study conclusions and caveats: KT2 sequence counts showed saturation when very many KT2 cells were spiked in.

With V trimmed by 6 bases and J by 2 bases, 2 bases remained unmatched. The V gene's germline CDR1 is SNHLY and CDR2 FYNNEI. CDR3 length: 15 residues. The cDNA 3' end received a ligated oligonucleotide with a UMI. An equimolar mix of RC1.1 and RC1.2 primed the beta chain across TRBC1 and TRBC2. TCRdb itself ran the UMI-ligation and nested PCR reads through MiXCR, one entry per CDR3 protein. The sample lists about 41,000 distinct CDR3 sequences; about 17% were seen once. V and J are TRBV2 and TRBJ2-1; TRBD2 matches at 12 bases. The source material was PBMCs spiked with cells of the T cell clone KT2. The receptor comes from a human donor. CDR3 coding DNA: TGTGCCAGCAGAAGACTAGCGGGAGCCTACAATGAGCAGTTCTTC. This gives the protein CASRRLAGAYNEQFF.